This T cell receptor beta chain is from a study of blood T cell repertoires in COVID-19. Whole-study context: Acute and convalescent COVID-19 samples came from the United States, Italy and Spain. From T cells, B-cell-depleted T cells, or PBMCs came the material, which was cDNA or gDNA.

Source study methods: Amplified reference gene primers provided the basis for estimating nucleated cell counts. The table came from immunoSEQ multiplex PCR; TCRdb's copy has only in-frame clones and leaves some out. The DNA was the basis for D and trimming; V, J and clone size are from that table. The data hold 140,000 or so clones, with 88% observed a single time. With V trimmed by 4 bases and J by 6 bases, 18 bases remained unmatched. CDR1 and CDR2 (germline): LGHNA, YNFKEQ. This CDR3 is built from 18 residues. Sequenced input: peripheral blood. This chain connects TRBV4-2 to TRBJ2-3; 8 nucleotides align to TRBD2. The sequence derives from a man aged 65 to 85 with acute or convalescent COVID-19. CDR3 sequence (DNA): TGTGCCAGCAGCCCCACTTGGTTAGCGGGACGCAAAGGGGATACGCAGTATTTT. Protein: CASSPTWLAGRKGDTQYF.